Below are 9 T cell receptor beta chains sequenced from a single sample in a study of draining lymph node invasion in breast cancer. The CD4+ CD45RA- CD25- gate defined the sorted memory conventional CD4 T cells. TCRdb used MiXCR to reprocess the bulk RNA-seq reads, holding one entry per CDR3 protein. Seen here are about 2,500 distinct CDR3 sequences, around 83% observed once, and the top ten hold 1.5% to 2%. The sample comprised sorted memory CD4+ effector T cells from a lymph node. Every receptor here comes from a female donor with luminal breast cancer.

The chain combines TRBV5-4 with TRBJ2-7; either TRBD1 or TRBD2 may supply D (5 bases each). Germline V gene data show CDR1 as SGHNT and CDR2 as YYREEE (reference sequence). CDR3 length: 17 residues. V was shortened by 4 bases and J by 2 bases, with 22 bases between the two germline ends. The CDR3 DNA reads as TGTGCCAGCAGCCGGGCAGGGACCGCCGGTTCTACCTACGAGCAGTACTTC. This codes for CASSRAGTAGSTYEQYF.

The genes are TRBV24-1 and TRBJ2-1, with TRBD1 as a possible D gene (5 bases). This CDR3 region has 12 residues. V gave up 9 bases and J gave up 2 bases, with 7 bases separating them. Per germline, CDR1 KGHDR and CDR2 SFDVKD. The CDR3 reads CATAGPYNEQFF. In DNA form, the CDR3 reads TGTGCCACCGCAGGGCCCTACAATGAGCAGTTCTTC.

This clonotype was seen only once. An end of the junction differs from the germline gene, which may be a read error. V is TRBV20-1 and J is TRBJ1-2; no clear D gene. The CDR3 loop spans 11 amino acids. The V gene's germline CDR1 is DFQATT and CDR2 SNEGSKA (reference sequence). Here the CDR3 reads CSVRRGEGYTF. The CDR3 nucleotides read TGCAGTGTTAGACGGGGTGAGGGCTACACCTTC.

The chain combines TRBV30 with TRBJ2-6; TRBD1 aligns across 7 bases. Germline CDR1 and CDR2: GTSNPN and SVGIG (reference sequence). V trimming: 3 bases; J trimming: 1 base; junction bases outside the gene matches: 6. The CDR3 is 16 amino acids. CDR3 nucleotide sequence: TGTGCCTGGAGCCGGGACAGAGTTTCTGGGGCCAACGTCCTGACTTTC. This encodes CAWSRDRVSGANVLTF.

The gene calls are TRBV5-1 and TRBJ1-2, with D maybe TRBD1 (5 bases). V gave up 4 bases and J gave up 8 bases, with 18 bases separating them. Germline loops: CDR1 SGHRS, CDR2 YFSETQ. CDR3 length equals 14 residues. The CDR3 is CASSTGTGAEGYTF. The CDR3 nucleotides read TGCGCCAGCAGCACAGGAACTGGGGCAGAAGGCTACACCTTC.

The chain has TRBV11-2 and TRBJ1-1, with a tentative D call TRBD1 (5 bases). V gave up 0 bases and J gave up 10 bases, with 9 bases separating them. The CDR3 totals 12 residues. Germline-derived CDR1 and CDR2 are SGHAT and FQNNGV. The CDR3 nucleotides are TGTGCCAGCAGCTTAGAGAGCAGGGCAGCTTTCTTT. Amino acids: CASSLESRAAFF.

This clonotype has just one count. The rearrangement joins TRBV6-1 to TRBJ1-1; 9 bases line up with TRBD1. CDR3 length equals 14 residues. Germline CDR1 and CDR2: MNHNS and SASEGT. J was trimmed by 1 base and V by 8 bases; bases with no gene match: 5. Here the CDR3 DNA reads TGTGCCAGCTCTCCGGACAGGGGGAACACTGAAGCTTTCTTT. Amino acids: CASSPDRGNTEAFF.

This clonotype was counted between two and nine times. V gene TRBV7-9 combines with J gene TRBJ1-1, with unresolved D. The CDR3 consists of 12 residues. Looked up from germline, CDR1 is SEHNR and CDR2 is FQNEAQ (reference sequence). Trimming removed 2 bases at V and 0 bases at J, with 1 base between. CDR3 bases: TGTGCCAGCAGCTTAATGAACACTGAAGCTTTCTTT. This codes for CASSLMNTEAFF.

V is TRBV19 and J is TRBJ1-5, with no clear D. The V end lost 7 bases, the J end lost 3 bases, and 16 bases lay between the germline ends. The CDR3 has 15 residues. Germline-derived CDR1 and CDR2 are LNHDA and SQIVND (reference sequence). In nucleotides, the CDR3 is TGTGCCAGTAAGACCGTGGACGGAAACAATCAGCCCCAGCATTTT. Protein product: CASKTVDGNNQPQHF. Based on the CDR3 plus reference TRBV19 and TRBJ1-5, the full variable domain is DGGITQSPKYLFRKEGQNVTLSCEQNLNHDAMYWYRQDPGQGLRLIYYSQIVNDFQKGDIAEGYSVSREKKESFPLTVTSAQKNPTAFYLCASKTVDGNNQPQHFGDGTRLSIL.